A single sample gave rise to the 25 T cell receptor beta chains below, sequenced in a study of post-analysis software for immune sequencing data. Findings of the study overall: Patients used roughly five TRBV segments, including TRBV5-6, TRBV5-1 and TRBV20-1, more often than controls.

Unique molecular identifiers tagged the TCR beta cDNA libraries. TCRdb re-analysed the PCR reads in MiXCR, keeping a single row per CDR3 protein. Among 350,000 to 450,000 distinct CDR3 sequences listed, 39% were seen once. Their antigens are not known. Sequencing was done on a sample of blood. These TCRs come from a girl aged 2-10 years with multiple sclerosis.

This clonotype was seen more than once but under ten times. The CDR3 sequence is CASSDQLAYSLTKNNEQFF. CDR3 in DNA: TGCGCCAGCAGCGATCAACTAGCGTACTCCCTGACAAAAAACAATGAGCAGTTCTTC. This chain connects TRBV5-1 to TRBJ2-1; 7 nucleotides line up with TRBD2. Germline V gene lookup returns CDR1 SGHRS and CDR2 YFSETQ. The CDR3 runs 19 residues. Trimming took 4 bases from V and 5 from J; bases not matched to a gene: 21. Full variable domain (outside the CDR3, taken from reference TRBV5-1 and TRBJ2-1): KAGVTQTPRYLIKTRGQQVTLSCSPISGHRSVSWYQQTPGQGLQFLFEYFSETQRNKGNFPGRFSGRQFSNSRSEMNVSTLELGDSALYLCASSDQLAYSLTKNNEQFFGPGTRLTVL.

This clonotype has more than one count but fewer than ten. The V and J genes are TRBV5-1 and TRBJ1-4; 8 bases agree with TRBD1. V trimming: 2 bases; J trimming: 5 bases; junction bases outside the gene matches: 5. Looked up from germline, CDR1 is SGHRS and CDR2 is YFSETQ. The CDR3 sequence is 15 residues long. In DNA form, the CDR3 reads TGCGCCAGCAGCTTCCGGACAGGGCTGAATGAAAAACTGTTTTTT. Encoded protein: CASSFRTGLNEKLFF. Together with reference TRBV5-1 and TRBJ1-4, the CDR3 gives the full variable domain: KAGVTQTPRYLIKTRGQQVTLSCSPISGHRSVSWYQQTPGQGLQFLFEYFSETQRNKGNFPGRFSGRQFSNSRSEMNVSTLELGDSALYLCASSFRTGLNEKLFFGSGTQLSVL.

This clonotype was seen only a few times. CDR3 amino acids: CASSFFVTGRGIQYF. The DNA of the CDR3 is TGTGCCAGCAGTTTTTTCGTGACAGGGAGGGGCATTCAGTACTTC. The V call is TRBV12-3 or TRBV12-4, the J call TRBJ2-4; TRBD1 or TRBD2 may be the D gene (7 bases each). This CDR3 comprises 15 residues. Trimming took off 3 bases at V and 9 bases at J, with 18 bases between the two ends.

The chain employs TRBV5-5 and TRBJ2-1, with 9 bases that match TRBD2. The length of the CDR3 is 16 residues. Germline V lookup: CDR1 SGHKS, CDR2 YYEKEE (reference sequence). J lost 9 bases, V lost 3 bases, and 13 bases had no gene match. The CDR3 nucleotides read TGTGCCAGCAGCTGGAGGGTGGCGGGAGGGCCTGGTGAGCAGTTCTTC. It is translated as CASSWRVAGGPGEQFF.

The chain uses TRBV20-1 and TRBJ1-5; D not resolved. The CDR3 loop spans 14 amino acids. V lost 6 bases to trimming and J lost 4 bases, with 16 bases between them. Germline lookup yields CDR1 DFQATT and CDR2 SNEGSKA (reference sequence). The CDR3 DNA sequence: TGCAGTGCCATCATAGGACGGCCGAATCAGCCCCAGCATTTT. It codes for CSAIIGRPNQPQHF.

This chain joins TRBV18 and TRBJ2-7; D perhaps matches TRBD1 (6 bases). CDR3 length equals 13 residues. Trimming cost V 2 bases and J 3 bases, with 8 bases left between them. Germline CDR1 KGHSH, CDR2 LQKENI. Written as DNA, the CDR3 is TGTGCCAGCTCACCAGGGACATTCTACGAGCAGTACTTC. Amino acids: CASSPGTFYEQYF.

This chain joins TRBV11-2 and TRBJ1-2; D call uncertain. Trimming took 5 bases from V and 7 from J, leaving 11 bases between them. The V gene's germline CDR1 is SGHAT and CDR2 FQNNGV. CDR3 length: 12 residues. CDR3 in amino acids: CASSADQAGYTF. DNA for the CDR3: TGTGCCAGCAGCGCGGACCAGGCTGGCTACACCTTC.

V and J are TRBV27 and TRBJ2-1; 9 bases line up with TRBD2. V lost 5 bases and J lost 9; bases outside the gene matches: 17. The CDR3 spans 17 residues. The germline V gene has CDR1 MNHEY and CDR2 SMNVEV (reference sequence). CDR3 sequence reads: CASSQDVTSGWGGEQFF. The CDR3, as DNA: TGTGCCAGCAGTCAAGACGTAACTAGCGGGTGGGGGGGTGAGCAGTTCTTC.

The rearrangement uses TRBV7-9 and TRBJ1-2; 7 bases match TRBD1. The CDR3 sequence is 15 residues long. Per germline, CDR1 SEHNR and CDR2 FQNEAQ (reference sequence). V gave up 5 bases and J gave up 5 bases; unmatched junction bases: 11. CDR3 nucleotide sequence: TGTGCCAGCAGCACTGGGACAGCGAGTTTTTATGGCTACACCTTC. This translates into CASSTGTASFYGYTF.

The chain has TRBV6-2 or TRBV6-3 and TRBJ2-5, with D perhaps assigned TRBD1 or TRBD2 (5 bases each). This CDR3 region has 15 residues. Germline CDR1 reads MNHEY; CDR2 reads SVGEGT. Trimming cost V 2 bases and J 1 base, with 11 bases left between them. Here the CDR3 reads CASSYPGRAQETQYF. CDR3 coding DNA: TGTGCCAGCAGTTACCCGGGGCGGGCCCAAGAGACCCAGTACTTC.

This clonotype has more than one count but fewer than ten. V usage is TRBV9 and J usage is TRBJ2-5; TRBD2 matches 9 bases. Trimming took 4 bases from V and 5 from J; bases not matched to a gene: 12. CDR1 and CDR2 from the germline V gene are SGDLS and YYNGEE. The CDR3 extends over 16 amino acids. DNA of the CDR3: TGTGCCAGCAGCCCCCGACTAGCGGTTGAGAGGGAGACCCAGTACTTC. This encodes CASSPRLAVERETQYF. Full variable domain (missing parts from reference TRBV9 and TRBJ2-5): DSGVTQTPKHLITATGQRVTLRCSPRSGDLSVYWYQQSLDQGLQFLIQYYNGEERAKGNILERFSAQQFPDLHSELNLSSLELGDSALYFCASSPRLAVERETQYFGPGTRLLVL.

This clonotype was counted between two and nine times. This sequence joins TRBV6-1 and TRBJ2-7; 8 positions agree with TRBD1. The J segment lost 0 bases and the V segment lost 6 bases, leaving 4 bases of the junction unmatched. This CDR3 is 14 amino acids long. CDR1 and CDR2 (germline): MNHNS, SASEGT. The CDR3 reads CASRLGTGSYEQYF. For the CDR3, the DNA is TGTGCCAGCAGGTTGGGGACAGGCTCCTACGAGCAGTACTTC.

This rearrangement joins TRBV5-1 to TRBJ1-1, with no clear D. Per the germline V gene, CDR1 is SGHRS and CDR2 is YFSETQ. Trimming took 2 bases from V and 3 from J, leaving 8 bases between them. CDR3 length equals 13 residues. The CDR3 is CASSFTRDTEAFF. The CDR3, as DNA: TGCGCCAGCAGCTTTACAAGAGACACTGAAGCTTTCTTT.

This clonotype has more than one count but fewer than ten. Here the CDR3 DNA reads TGTGCCAGCAGCCCTACAGCGGAGTCCTACAATGAGCAGTTCTTC. As protein: CASSPTAESYNEQFF. The chain couples TRBV7-3 to TRBJ2-1, with D possibly being TRBD2 (5 bases). This CDR3 contains 15 residues. V lost 5 bases and J 1 base, leaving 12 bases between the germline ends. Germline-derived CDR1 and CDR2 are SGHTA and FQGTGA.

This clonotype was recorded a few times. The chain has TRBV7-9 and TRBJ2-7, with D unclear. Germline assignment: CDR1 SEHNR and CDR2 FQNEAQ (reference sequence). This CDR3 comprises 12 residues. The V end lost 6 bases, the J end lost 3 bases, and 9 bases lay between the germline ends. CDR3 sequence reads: CASRGAYYEQYF. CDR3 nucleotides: TGTGCCAGCAGGGGCGCCTACTACGAGCAGTACTTC.

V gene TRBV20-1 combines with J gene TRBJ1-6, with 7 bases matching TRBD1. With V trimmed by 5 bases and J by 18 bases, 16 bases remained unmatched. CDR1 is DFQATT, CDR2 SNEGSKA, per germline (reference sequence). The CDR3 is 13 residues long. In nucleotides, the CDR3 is TGCAGTGCTTCGACAGGGAACAGGGTAGCCCCCCACTTT. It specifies CSASTGNRVAPHF.

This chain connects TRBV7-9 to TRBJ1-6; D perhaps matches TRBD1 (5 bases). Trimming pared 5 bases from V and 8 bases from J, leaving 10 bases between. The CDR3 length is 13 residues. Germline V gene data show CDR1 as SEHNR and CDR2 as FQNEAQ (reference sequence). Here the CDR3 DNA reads TGTGCCAGCAGCCTCTGGGGCGATTCACCCCTCCACTTT. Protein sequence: CASSLWGDSPLHF.

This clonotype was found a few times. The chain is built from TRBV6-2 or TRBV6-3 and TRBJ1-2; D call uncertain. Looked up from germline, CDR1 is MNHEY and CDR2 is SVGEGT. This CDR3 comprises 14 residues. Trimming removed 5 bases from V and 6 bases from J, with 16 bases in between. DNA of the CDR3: TGTGCCAGCAGTGCGCCAGGAACCAGGAATGGCTACACCTTC. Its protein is CASSAPGTRNGYTF.

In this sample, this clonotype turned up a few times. The CDR3 sequence is CASSSPGQVNEKLFF. CDR3 bases: TGTGCCAGCAGCTCCCCGGGACAGGTGAATGAAAAACTGTTTTTT. This chain links TRBV7-9 with TRBJ1-4; 8 bases map to TRBD1. The CDR3 sequence is 15 residues long. V shed 4 bases, J shed 5 bases, and the junction held 6 bases outside the gene matches. Germline-derived CDR1 and CDR2 are SEHNR and FQNEAQ (reference sequence).

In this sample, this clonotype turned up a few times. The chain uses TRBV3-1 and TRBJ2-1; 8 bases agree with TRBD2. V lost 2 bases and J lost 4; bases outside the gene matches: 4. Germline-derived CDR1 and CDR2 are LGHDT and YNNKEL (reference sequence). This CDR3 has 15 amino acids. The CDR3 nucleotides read TGTGCCAGCAGCCAATTGGTAGCGGGGTACAATGAGCAGTTCTTC. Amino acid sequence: CASSQLVAGYNEQFF.

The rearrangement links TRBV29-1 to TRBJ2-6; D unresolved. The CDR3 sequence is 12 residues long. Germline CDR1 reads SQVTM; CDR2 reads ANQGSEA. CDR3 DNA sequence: TGCCGCGCCCGATGGGGGGCCAACGTCCTGACTTTC. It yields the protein CRARWGANVLTF.

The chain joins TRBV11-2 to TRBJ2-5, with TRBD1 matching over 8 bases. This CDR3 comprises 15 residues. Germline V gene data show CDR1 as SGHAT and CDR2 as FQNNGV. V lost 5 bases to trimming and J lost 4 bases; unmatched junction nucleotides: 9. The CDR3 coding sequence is TGTGCCAGCAGCACCCGGACAGGGTTAAGAGAGACCCAGTACTTC. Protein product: CASSTRTGLRETQYF.

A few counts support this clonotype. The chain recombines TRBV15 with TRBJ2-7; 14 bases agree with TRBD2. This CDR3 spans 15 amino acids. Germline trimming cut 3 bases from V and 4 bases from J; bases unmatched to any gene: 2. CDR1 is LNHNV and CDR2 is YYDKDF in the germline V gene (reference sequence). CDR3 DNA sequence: TGTGCCACCAGCAGGGGGACTAGCGGGAGTTACGAGCAGTACTTC. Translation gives CATSRGTSGSYEQYF.

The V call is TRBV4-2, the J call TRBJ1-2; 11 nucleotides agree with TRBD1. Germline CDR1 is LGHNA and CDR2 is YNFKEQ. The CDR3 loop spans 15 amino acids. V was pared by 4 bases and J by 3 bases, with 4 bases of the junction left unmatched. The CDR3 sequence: CASSLGQGDDYGYTF. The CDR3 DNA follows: TGTGCCAGCAGCCTGGGACAGGGGGACGACTATGGCTACACCTTC.

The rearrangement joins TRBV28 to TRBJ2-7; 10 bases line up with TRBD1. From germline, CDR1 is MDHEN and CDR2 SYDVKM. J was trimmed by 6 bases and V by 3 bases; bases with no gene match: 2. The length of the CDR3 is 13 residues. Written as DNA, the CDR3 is TGTGCCAGCAGTTTCCGGACAGGGGGCGAGCAGTACTTC. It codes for CASSFRTGGEQYF.